This TCR beta chain was observed in a study of ipilimumab plus nivolumab after autologous stem cell transplantation. Turning to the study itself: Patients received a median of 5 ipilimumab and 8 or 9 nivolumab doses.

Here immunoSEQ multiplex PCR was the method, and the copy in TCRdb shows in-frame clones only, minus some. This table holds some 22,000 clones, around 80% found once. Starting 14 to 28 days after autologous transplant, ipilimumab 1 mg/kg was given. This CDR3 has 15 amino acids. Germline V gives CDR1 MNHEY, CDR2 SVGAGI. V shed 0 bases and J 4 bases; nucleotides not matched to a gene: 3. This clone has more than one count but fewer than ten. The source of this sequence is a male donor with diffuse large B-cell lymphoma. The source material was PBMCs, sampled in a trial of ipilimumab plus nivolumab as post-transplant consolidation. The V call is TRBV6-5, the J call TRBJ1-2, with 9 bases matching TRBD1. The DNA for the CDR3 is TGTGCCAGCAGTTACTCTCCGACAGGGGGCTATGGCTACACCTTC. Protein product: CASSYSPTGGYGYTF.